This T cell receptor beta chain was sequenced during a study of cytomegalovirus exposure and HLA in healthy donors. The study, taken as a whole, reports: Presence/absence analyses treated sequencing depth as roughly uniform across donors.

The V end was cut by 5 bases, the J end by 4 bases, with 11 bases between. CDR1 is MNHNY and CDR2 is SVGAGI in the germline V gene (reference sequence). This CDR3 has 13 residues. In the case of this clone: The antigen remains unidentified.

13 Jbeta primers and 60 Vbeta primers were used for the PCR. Only in-frame clones appear in the TCRdb table, and some are missing; sequencing was by immunoSEQ multiplex PCR. The sample yields about 160,000 clones, approximately 72% seen once. The receptor's source is a female donor in good health and CMV-seronegative. The specimen sequenced was PBMCs. J is TRBJ1-2 and V is TRBV6-6; a possible D gene is TRBD1 (5 bases). The CDR3 is CASSIPTVYGYTF. DNA for the CDR3: TGTGCCAGCAGTATACCGACAGTCTATGGCTACACCTTC.